This note documents a single TCR beta chain sequence. What it binds is unknown. Expressed TCRB transcripts were sequenced after all isolated RNA was converted to cDNA. Sequencing was performed with immunoSEQ multiplex PCR; in TCRdb, only in-frame clones are kept and a portion is missing. This sample has roughly 730,000 clones, with over 10% found just once. The sample belongs to a study of beta chain features in type 1 diabetes. Study-wide results and caveats: Among type 1 diabetes patients, VDJ junctions had fewer insertions and more deletions. Moderately but significantly shorter TCRB CDR3s were found in Type 1 diabetes patients in all four CD4+ subsets.

Trimming stripped 6 bases from V and 0 bases from J, with 11 bases between. Germline CDR1 LNHDA, CDR2 SQIVND (reference sequence). The CDR3 runs to 14 residues. This clonotype originated in a man between 18 and 29 years old with type 1 diabetes. The J gene is TRBJ1-1, the V gene TRBV19; no firm D call. The sequenced sample consisted of naive CD4+ T cells from blood. The CDR3, as DNA: TGTGCCAGTAGACTAACCAGGATGAACACTGAAGCTTTCTTT. Translating gives CASRLTRMNTEAFF.